A selection of T cell receptor beta chains follows, all from one sample in a study of response to subunit inactivated influenza vaccine. TCRdb called the RT-PCR reads again in MiXCR, with one record for every CDR3 protein. The sample records 600,000 to 850,000 distinct CDR3 sequences, around 13% being singletons. The specimen comprised PBMCs from blood, sampled 14 to 15 days before vaccination. These receptors came from a man aged 45 to 65 who received an inactivated influenza vaccine. Each CDR3 is given with its conserved first and last residue. A D gene is named only where the DNA matches it firmly. Expanded clones get a size class; other rows say once, few or many, or leave the size out.

TRBJ2-3,-,-,TRBV20-1,CSAEQGFADTQYF,TGCAGCGCCGAGCAGGGGTTTGCAGATACGCAGTATTTT
TRBJ2-5,-,-,TRBV7-9,CASSSAGTFGSETQYF,TGTGCCAGCAGCTCCGCCGGGACTTTTGGATCAGAGACCCAGTACTTC
TRBJ2-1,-,-,TRBV7-1,CASSSERTGTTLVNEQFF,TGTGCCAGCAGCTCAGAACGAACCGGGACGACTTTGGTGAATGAGCAGTTCTTC
TRBJ1-6,-,few,TRBV2,CASSELGAGGSPLHF,TGTGCCAGCAGTGAACTGGGCGCGGGGGGATCACCCCTCCACTTT
TRBJ2-7,-,-,TRBV7-9,CASSLGGEGQYF,TGTGCCAGCAGCTTAGGCGGGGAAGGGCAGTACTTC
TRBJ2-2,-,many,TRBV9,CASSREVNTGELFF,TGTGCCAGCTCGAGGGAGGTAAACACCGGGGAGCTGTTTTTT
TRBJ1-5,TRBD1,few,TRBV25-1,CASYRDREQGQPQHF,TGTGCCAGCTATAGGGACAGGGAACAAGGGCAGCCCCAGCATTTT
TRBJ2-4,-,few,TRBV7-9,CASSPGLLLAKNIQYF,TGTGCCAGCAGCCCCGGACTCCTGTTAGCCAAAAACATTCAGTACTTC
TRBJ2-1,-,-,TRBV15,CATSGAGTTGENEQFF,TGTGCCACCAGCGGAGCCGGGACAACGGGGGAAAATGAGCAGTTCTTC
TRBJ2-7,TRBD2,few,TRBV28,CASSLAEASYEQYF,TGTGCCAGCAGTCTAGCGGAGGCCTCCTACGAGCAGTACTTC
TRBJ1-4,-,few,TRBV27,CASSLRGRVSTNEKLFF,TGTGCCAGCAGTTTGCGGGGGCGAGTCTCGACTAATGAAAAACTGTTTTTT
TRBJ2-1,TRBD1,-,TRBV28,CASTTGQGNYNEQFF,TGTGCCAGCACCACGGGACAGGGAAACTACAATGAGCAGTTCTTC
TRBJ2-7,-,few,TRBV29-1,CSVEKGNGYEQYF,TGCAGCGTTGAGAAGGGAAACGGTTACGAGCAGTACTTC
TRBJ2-7,-,-,TRBV28,CASPGLYEQYF,TGTGCCAGCCCCGGTCTTTACGAGCAGTACTTC
TRBJ1-4,-,few,TRBV6-1,CASGKGFATNEKLFF,TGTGCCAGCGGAAAGGGGTTCGCAACTAATGAAAAACTGTTTTTT
TRBJ2-1,TRBD2,few,TRBV4-3,CASSSLAENEQFF,TGCGCCAGCAGCAGCCTAGCGGAGAATGAGCAGTTCTTC
TRBJ2-7,-,many,TRBV7-2,CASSLATGTEQYF,TGTGCCAGCAGCTTAGCCACGGGGACCGAGCAGTACTTC
TRBJ1-5,-,few,TRBV28,CASSPLPGRQPQHF,TGTGCCAGCAGTCCGTTACCGGGAAGGCAGCCCCAGCATTTT
TRBJ1-1,-,few,TRBV19,CASSVGQPNTEAFF,TGTGCCAGTAGTGTCGGACAGCCGAACACTGAAGCTTTCTTT
TRBJ2-3,TRBD1,few,TRBV5-1,CASSWGDRGLMDTQYF,TGCGCCAGCAGCTGGGGTGACAGGGGGCTTATGGATACGCAGTATTTT
TRBJ2-3,-,few,TRBV11-1,CASSLGFASITTSTDTQYF,TGTGCCAGCAGCTTAGGGTTCGCGTCCATAACCACTAGCACAGATACGCAGTATTTT
TRBJ1-5,-,-,TRBV3-1,CASSPRRGVGNQPQHF,TGTGCCAGCAGCCCAAGGCGGGGTGTTGGCAATCAGCCCCAGCATTTT
TRBJ2-5,-,-,TRBV7-9,CASSHREIETQYF,TGTGCCAGCAGCCACCGGGAAATCGAGACCCAGTACTTC
TRBJ2-1,TRBD2,few,TRBV7-2,CASSPWTRGLGFEQFF,TGTGCCAGCAGCCCCTGGACTAGAGGCCTCGGTTTTGAGCAGTTCTTC
TRBJ2-1,-,-,TRBV18,CASSPRPGTNNEQFF,TGTGCCAGCTCACCACGCCCCGGGACCAACAATGAGCAGTTCTTC
TRBJ1-4,TRBD1,few,TRBV7-2,CASSLQIGQGEKLFF,TGTGCCAGCAGCCTCCAAATAGGACAGGGTGAAAAACTGTTTTTT
TRBJ2-7,TRBD2,-,TRBV27,CASSYGTSGTYSYEQYF,TGTGCCAGCAGTTACGGGACTAGCGGGACCTACTCCTACGAGCAGTACTTC
TRBJ1-6,-,few,TRBV9,CASSPQDTSNSPLHF,TGTGCCAGCAGCCCGCAGGACACGTCTAATTCACCCCTCCACTTT
TRBJ2-7,TRBD1,-,TRBV6-5,CASSYGTGRAYEQYF,TGTGCCAGCAGTTACGGGACAGGGAGGGCCTACGAGCAGTACTTC
TRBJ2-7,TRBD1,few,TRBV11-1,CASSTDRGSYEQYF,TGTGCCAGCAGCACGGACAGGGGGTCCTACGAGCAGTACTTC
TRBJ2-5,-,few,TRBV12-3/TRBV12-4,CASSSRLPPETQYF,TGTGCCAGCAGTTCCAGACTCCCCCCGGAGACCCAGTACTTC
TRBJ1-2,-,-,TRBV5-1,CASSLGGEAAYGYTF,TGCGCCAGCAGCTTGGGTGGAGAGGCGGCCTATGGCTACACCTTC
TRBJ1-6,TRBD1,-,TRBV14,CASSRRDRRNSPLHF,TGTGCCAGCAGCCGCAGGGACAGGAGGAATTCACCCCTCCACTTT
TRBJ1-5,TRBD1,-,TRBV20-1,CSAKQGARNQPQHF,TGCAGTGCTAAACAGGGGGCAAGAAATCAGCCCCAGCATTTT
TRBJ2-5,-,few,TRBV11-2,CASSLLQTQYF,TGTGCCAGCAGCTTATTGCAGACCCAGTACTTC
TRBJ2-3,TRBD2,-,TRBV27,CASSDLAGLDTQYF,TGTGCCAGCAGTGACCTAGCGGGGTTGGATACGCAGTATTTT
TRBJ2-5,-,-,TRBV20-1,CSALGPRAQYF,TGCAGTGCTCTCGGCCCGAGGGCCCAGTACTTC
TRBJ2-3,-,-,TRBV7-2,CASSPNPVRADTQYF,TGTGCCAGCAGCCCTAATCCCGTCCGAGCAGATACGCAGTATTTT
TRBJ2-7,-,-,TRBV6-5,CASSYSTGYYEQYF,TGTGCCAGCAGTTACTCCACAGGATACTACGAGCAGTACTTC
TRBJ2-3,TRBD2,few,TRBV20-1,CSASELAGAFTDTQYF,TGCAGTGCCTCGGAATTAGCGGGAGCTTTCACAGATACGCAGTATTTT
TRBJ2-3,TRBD2,-,TRBV7-2,CASSLERGGRTDTQYF,TGTGCCAGCAGCTTAGAACGGGGGGGGAGGACAGATACGCAGTATTTT
TRBJ2-7,-,-,TRBV7-9,CASSDRRTYEQYF,TGTGCCAGCAGCGACAGGAGGACCTACGAGCAGTACTTC
TRBJ2-5,TRBD2,-,TRBV27,CASSLFSSGGLETQYF,TGTGCCAGCAGTTTATTCTCTAGCGGGGGGCTAGAGACCCAGTACTTC
TRBJ2-5,TRBD2,-,TRBV11-1,CASSSSGGAGTQYF,TGTGCCAGCAGCTCTAGCGGGGGCGCCGGGACCCAGTACTTC
TRBJ2-7,TRBD1,few,TRBV10-3,CAISEWAGGLPSYEQYF,TGTGCCATCAGTGAGTGGGCAGGGGGCCTTCCTTCCTACGAGCAGTACTTC
TRBJ2-2,-,many,TRBV10-3,CAISESAGARQTGELFF,TGTGCCATCAGTGAGTCAGCAGGGGCGCGTCAGACCGGGGAGCTGTTTTTT
TRBJ1-2,TRBD1,-,TRBV27,CASRQGMTLGYTF,TGTGCCAGCCGACAGGGGATGACTCTGGGCTACACCTTC
TRBJ2-2,TRBD2,few,TRBV4-1,CASSQGGALAGELFF,TGCGCCAGCAGCCAGGGAGGGGCTCTCGCCGGGGAGCTGTTTTTT
TRBJ1-4,-,-,TRBV20-1,CSARGRNEEKLFF,TGCAGTGCTAGAGGACGGAATGAGGAAAAACTGTTTTTT
TRBJ1-3,-,few,TRBV9,CASSVGRSSGNTIYF,TGTGCCAGCAGCGTAGGAAGGAGCTCTGGAAACACCATATATTTT
TRBJ2-1,-,few,TRBV20-1,CSAGITGIGIPEQFF,TGCAGTGCTGGGATTACAGGGATCGGAATCCCTGAGCAGTTCTTC
TRBJ2-3,-,few,TRBV25-1,CASSQSGADTQYF,TGTGCCAGCAGTCAATCGGGCGCAGATACGCAGTATTTT
TRBJ2-7,-,many,TRBV12-3/TRBV12-4,CASSLRGPAIYEQYF,TGTGCCAGCAGTCTTCGGGGGCCTGCGATCTACGAGCAGTACTTC
TRBJ2-7,TRBD2,-,TRBV6-1,CASSPVTSGTYEQYF,TGTGCCAGCAGCCCCGTGACTAGCGGGACCTACGAGCAGTACTTC